This entry concerns a single TCR beta chain. Patients aged 18 to 65 with hyperthyroidism were newly diagnosed, with duration under 2 months. Germline CDR1 SGHTA, CDR2 FQGNSA. The CDR3 sequence is 15 residues long. Trimming cost V 5 bases and J 0 bases, with 14 bases left between them. This record belongs to a study of T cells in Graves' hyperthyroidism and ophthalmopathy. Amplified TCR beta CDR3 regions came from RNA transcripts. The TCR CDR3 first-round RT-PCR relied on the HTBI primer set. TCRdb independently ran MiXCR on the multiplex PCR reads; one entry per CDR3 protein. The table has 300,000 to 350,000 distinct CDR3 sequences, around 13% seen once.

The sample taken for sequencing was blood. This TCR came from a woman aged 25 to 39 with Graves' hyperthyroidism. The J gene is TRBJ2-7, the V gene TRBV7-2, with D possibly being TRBD1 (6 bases). As DNA, the CDR3 is TGTGCCAGCAGCCAAGGTAGGACAGCCTCCTACGAGCAGTACTTC. Translation: CASSQGRTASYEQYF.